This TCR beta chain emerged from a study of cytomegalovirus exposure and HLA in healthy donors. Findings and caveats of the study: The study had only CMV serostatus as immune exposure information. Compared with the roughly 670-donor mean, an Asian-associated ancestry cluster reportedly had fewer N-insertions, according to a later analysis. Listed as cytomegalovirus-associated were 150 or so TCR beta chains.

Vbeta (60) and Jbeta (13) primers were used in the PCR. Sequenced by immunoSEQ multiplex PCR; TCRdb stores in-frame clones only, minus some. The sample lists more than 85,000 clones; under 80% were seen once. CDR1 and CDR2 from the germline V gene are SGHTA and FQGNSA. The CDR3 totals 16 residues. The ends were cut back, 3 bases at V and 0 bases at J, with 13 bases in the middle. Concerning this clone itself: Its specificity is unknown.

At the time of sampling, donors were nominally healthy, though unrecorded immune exposures were likely. This sequence originates from a woman in her twenties or thirties in good health and CMV-seronegative. The sample consisted of PBMCs. The chain carries TRBV7-2 and TRBJ2-3, with D possibly TRBD2 on 6 matching bases. Here the CDR3 DNA reads TGTGCCAGCAGCTTTCGGTGGGGGGTTAGCACAGATACGCAGTATTTT. Protein sequence: CASSFRWGVSTDTQYF.